The T cell receptor (beta chain) under discussion was sequenced for a study of T cell responses to AZD1222 COVID-19 vaccine. Details on this clone: What it binds is not known. The sample carries other DNA sequences with the same CDR3.

Generated by immunoSEQ multiplex PCR, the TCRdb table keeps only in-frame clones and is missing some. The profile shows around 120,000 clones, about 93% of them singletons. The V gene lost 9 bases and the J gene lost 5 bases, with 16 bases spanning the gap. This CDR3 is built from 13 residues. Germline assignment: CDR1 LNHDA and CDR2 SQIVND (reference sequence). Findings and caveats of the study: Baseline testing showed seropositivity in only a handful of AZD1222 recipients. With two AZD1222 doses given, Spike-specific TCR breadth and depth both rose.

This material consisted of peripheral blood, taken 28 days after the second AZD1222 dose. The chain couples TRBV19 to TRBJ2-5; D is perhaps TRBD2 (8 bases). This TCR came from an adult who received the AZD1222 COVID-19 vaccine. This chain's CDR3 is CASGGAGGETQYF. Written as DNA, the CDR3 is TGTGCCAGCGGGGGGGCAGGGGGGGAGACCCAGTACTTC.